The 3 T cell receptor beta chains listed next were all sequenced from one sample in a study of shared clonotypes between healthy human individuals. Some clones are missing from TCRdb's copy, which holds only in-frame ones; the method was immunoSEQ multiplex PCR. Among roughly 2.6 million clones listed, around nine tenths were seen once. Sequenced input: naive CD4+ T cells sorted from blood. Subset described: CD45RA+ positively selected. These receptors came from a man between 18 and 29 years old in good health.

The CDR3 is CASSSRTSGRETQYF. In DNA, the CDR3 is TGTGCCAGCAGTTCTCGGACTAGCGGGAGAGAGACCCAGTACTTC. The rearrangement uses TRBV5-4 and TRBJ2-5, with 13 bases fitting TRBD2. This CDR3 region has 15 residues. CDR1 and CDR2 (germline): SGHNT, YYREEE (reference sequence). The junction had 5 bases not matched to a gene; V was cut back by 5 bases and J by 4 bases.

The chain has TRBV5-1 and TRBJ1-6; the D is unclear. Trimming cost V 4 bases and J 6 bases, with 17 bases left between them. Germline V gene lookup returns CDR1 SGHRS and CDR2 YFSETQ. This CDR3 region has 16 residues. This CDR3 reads CASSADTRTLNSPLHF. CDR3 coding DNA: TGCGCCAGCAGCGCCGACACGCGAACCCTTAATTCACCCCTCCACTTT.

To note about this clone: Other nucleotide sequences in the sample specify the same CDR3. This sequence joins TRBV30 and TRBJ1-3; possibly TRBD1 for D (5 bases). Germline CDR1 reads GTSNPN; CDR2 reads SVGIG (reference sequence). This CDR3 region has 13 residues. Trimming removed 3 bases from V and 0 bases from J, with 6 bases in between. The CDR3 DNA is TGTGCCTGGAGCAGGGACTCTGGAAACACCATATATTTT. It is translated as CAWSRDSGNTIYF.